This TCR beta chain was documented in a study of patients and donors after allogeneic stem cell transplantation. In TCRdb, the RT-PCR reads were re-called with MiXCR into one record per CDR3 protein. Seen here are 150,000 to 200,000 distinct CDR3 sequences, 20% to 25% observed once, and the top ten hold 25% to 30%. This clonotype was counted a few times. Trimming stripped 5 bases from V and 0 bases from J, with 11 bases between. The CDR3 has 15 residues. The rearrangement links TRBV6-7 to TRBJ2-1; D gene uncertain. TRBV6-7 has ORF status, its function being uncertain. Material: blood, either unsorted or a sorted T cell fraction (not recorded which). The TCR comes from a human donor who was either an allogeneic HSCT recipient or a stem cell or donor lymphocyte infusion donor (not recorded which). It is not recorded whose cells these are; they may come from a transplant donor. This chain's CDR3 is CASSVLVGSYNEQFF. The DNA of the CDR3 is TGTGCCAGCAGTGTGTTAGTTGGCTCCTACAATGAGCAGTTCTTC.